This T cell receptor beta chain derives from a study of identical twins. Losses at the gene ends were 7 bases for V and 9 bases for J; bases not matched to a gene: 9. The germline CDR1 and CDR2 sequences are ENHRY and SYGVKD. The CDR3 has 15 residues. TCRdb independently ran MiXCR on the 5' RACE reads; one entry per CDR3 protein. This table has about 160,000 distinct CDR3 sequences, around 3.6% appearing once. This clonotype was seen at least ten times. Its target is unknown. Study-wide points: An excess of low generation probability was shown by twin-shared out-of-frame alpha sequences. A lower insertion count was a feature of abundant cord blood beta clonotypes, with no such feature in memory repertoires. Surplus twin overlap in beta out-of-frame sequences was less pronounced.

The clonotype was recovered from a young man in good health. The sequencing input was memory T cells sorted from blood. The rearrangement joins TRBV10-3 to TRBJ2-1; 13 positions match TRBD2. CDR3 in DNA: TGTGCCATCAAAGGGACTAGCGGGAAAAGGAGTGAGCAGTTCTTC. Its translation: CAIKGTSGKRSEQFF.